A selection of T cell receptor beta chains follows, all from one sample in a study of human T cells and chemical hapten exposure. MiXCR was run by TCRdb on the RACE reads, yielding one entry per CDR3 protein. The sample contains under 200,000 distinct CDR3 sequences, 25% to 30% of which appear only once. The sequencing here drew on whole blood, taken in connection with sensitization to the hapten diphenylcyclopropenone (DPC). The receptors here all came from a woman aged 25-40 years with alopecia areata. Some clones in this sample may be carry-over from other donors' samples. The CDR3 runs from the conserved cysteine through the conserved F or W. Clone size is shown for a subset of rows, as once, few, many or a class of expanded clone.

v_gene	abundance	j_gene	CDR3aa
TRBV2	many	TRBJ1-5	CASSEGNQPQHF
TRBV24-1	-	TRBJ1-5	CATSPGGLRNQPQHF
TRBV11-1	few	TRBJ2-5	CASSQNEETQYF
TRBV7-9	few	TRBJ2-3	CASTLSGPADTQYF
TRBV18	-	TRBJ2-7	CASSPAGDYEQYF
TRBV29-1	-	TRBJ2-5	CSPPEETQYF
TRBV9	few	TRBJ1-6	CASGRGLDSPLHF
TRBV27	few	TRBJ2-7	CASRLGGAGAYEQYF
TRBV29-1	few	TRBJ2-7	CSAAPDSPLGEQYF
TRBV25-1	-	TRBJ2-3	CASSKRGGRGTDTQYF
TRBV10-3	few	TRBJ2-3	CAIAGGRTDTQYF
TRBV7-9	-	TRBJ1-2	CASSFLGPQALLYGYTF
TRBV7-9	few	TRBJ2-7	CASSSDRGPREQYF
TRBV7-9	-	TRBJ2-7	CASSLLASSYEQYF
TRBV6-2/TRBV6-3	few	TRBJ2-7	CASRPRSATYEQYF
TRBV7-2	few	TRBJ2-3	CASSPGAPGGADTQYF
TRBV28	-	TRBJ1-5	CASRVQLLSNQPQHF
TRBV6-1	few	TRBJ2-1	CASRTGTSGHNEQFF
TRBV6-2/TRBV6-3	few	TRBJ1-2	CASNPSGQGSGYTF
TRBV4-2	few	TRBJ2-2	CASSRAGTGSTGELFF
TRBV29-1	-	TRBJ1-1	CSVGAVAGTEAFF
TRBV2	-	TRBJ1-5	CASSDGYQPQHF
TRBV28	-	TRBJ1-2	CASSSTGAGYTF
TRBV29-1	few	TRBJ2-5	CSSDGTGKTQYF
TRBV10-3	-	TRBJ2-1	CAIRVAQVVNEQFF
TRBV11-2	-	TRBJ2-3	CASSLVLSRTQYF
TRBV28	few	TRBJ1-2	CASRSQGISYGYTF
TRBV4-3	-	TRBJ2-1	CASSQLAGGDYNEQFF
TRBV15	-	TRBJ2-7	CATSGGNAGPPNEQYF
TRBV7-2	few	TRBJ2-7	CASSYTSGGSYEQYF
TRBV20-1	-	TRBJ2-1	CSATPLAGTHNEQFF
TRBV6-6	few	TRBJ2-1	CASSRLGAGPVILYNEQFF
TRBV7-2	-	TRBJ2-1	CASSSRPGRAYNEQFF
TRBV7-2	few	TRBJ1-5	CASSPNRNQPQHF
TRBV6-1	-	TRBJ1-1	CASSEPSSGEAFF
TRBV7-2	-	TRBJ1-4	CASSYQGRDEKLFF
TRBV7-2	once	TRBJ2-1	CASSLVFSGAQFF
TRBV28	-	TRBJ2-2	CASSDRPPRELFF
TRBV3-1	-	TRBJ1-2	CASSQGAVYGYTF
TRBV7-3	-	TRBJ1-6	CASRTSTGPLHF
TRBV10-3	-	TRBJ2-3	CAISGLAGEGDTQYF
TRBV29-1	-	TRBJ1-5	CSVAGQGQPQHF
TRBV11-2	-	TRBJ2-5	CASSLAGAGGNQETQYF